What follows are 9 T cell receptor beta chains derived from one specimen sequenced in a study of CD8 T cells in Susac syndrome. After extraction with the RNeasy kit, roughly 0.45 to 1 ug of the RNA was reverse transcribed using random hexamers. TCRdb processed the immunoSEQ multiplex PCR reads anew with MiXCR; each CDR3 protein has one entry. The profile shows about 100,000 distinct CDR3 sequences, approximately 95% of them singletons. Sequencing was performed on CD8+ T cells from PBMCs. All receptors derive from a human donor with Susac syndrome.

The chain carries TRBV7-9 and TRBJ2-7; 7 nucleotides match TRBD1. The trim removed 5 bases at V and 6 bases at J, leaving 10 bases unmatched. Germline assignment: CDR1 SEHNR and CDR2 FQNEAQ (reference sequence). The CDR3 extends over 14 amino acids. The CDR3 loop is CASSPTGQPSEQYF. In nucleotides, the CDR3 is TGTGCCAGCAGCCCGACGGGACAGCCCTCCGAGCAGTACTTC. Full variable domain (missing parts from reference TRBV7-9 and TRBJ2-7): DTGVSQNPRHKITKRGQNVTFRCDPISEHNRLYWYRQTLGQGPEFLTYFQNEAQLEKSRLLSDRFSAERPKGSFSTLEIQRTEQGDSAMYLCASSPTGQPSEQYFGPGTRLTVT.

The chain uses TRBV20-1 and TRBJ2-5; D gene uncertain. The CDR3 length is 12 residues. Germline loops: CDR1 DFQATT, CDR2 SNEGSKA (reference sequence). The germline V and J ends were trimmed by 3 bases and 1 base, with 6 bases remaining between them. For the CDR3, the DNA is TGCAGTGCTAGTGGGGTCCAAGAGACCCAGTACTTC. Its translation is CSASGVQETQYF.

V is TRBV7-3 and J is TRBJ1-5; D is uncertain. Trimming pared 5 bases from V and 0 bases from J, leaving 17 bases between. Germline-derived CDR1 and CDR2 are SGHTA and FQGTGA. The CDR3 is 17 amino acids. The CDR3 region is CASSPGPVVPSNQPQHF. The CDR3, as DNA: TGTGCCAGCAGCCCAGGACCCGTGGTCCCTAGCAATCAGCCCCAGCATTTT. The full variable domain, with the rest looked up from reference TRBV7-3 and TRBJ1-5, is GAGVSQTPSNKVTEKGKYVELRCDPISGHTALYWYRQSLGQGPEFLIYFQGTGAADDSGLPNDRFFAVRPEGSVSTLKIQRTERGDSAVYLCASSPGPVVPSNQPQHFGDGTRLSIL.

V usage is TRBV9 and J usage is TRBJ2-2; 7 positions match TRBD2. V was clipped by 0 bases and J by 5 bases; unmatched bases: 4. The CDR3 runs 15 residues. Germline V lookup: CDR1 SGDLS, CDR2 YYNGEE. The CDR3 bases are TGTGCCAGCAGCGTAGGGGCGGGGGAGACCGGGGAGCTGTTTTTT. It is translated as CASSVGAGETGELFF.

The CDR3 sequence is CASSRVAGNEQFF. CDR3 DNA sequence: TGCGCCAGCAGCCGAGTTGCCGGCAATGAGCAGTTCTTC. V is TRBV4-1 and J is TRBJ2-1; D not resolved. In germline, CDR1 is MGHRA, CDR2 YSYEKL. This CDR3 has 13 residues. Trimming stripped 4 bases from V and 6 bases from J, with 10 bases between.

The V and J genes are TRBV28 and TRBJ2-7; no reliable D call. Germline CDR1 reads MDHEN; CDR2 reads SYDVKM. The germline V and J ends were trimmed by 6 bases and 4 bases, with 13 bases remaining between them. The length of the CDR3 is 13 residues. CDR3 sequence (DNA): TGTGCCAGCAGGAGCATAGGGTGGTACGAGCAGTACTTC. As protein: CASRSIGWYEQYF.

The chain uses TRBV29-1 and TRBJ2-7; no clear D. CDR3 length: 15 residues. Trimming cost V 4 bases and J 6 bases, with 22 bases left between them. The germline gives CDR1 SQVTM, CDR2 ANQGSEA. CDR3 sequence reads: CSVVRPLGLEVEQYF. Written as DNA, the CDR3 is TGCAGCGTTGTAAGGCCTTTAGGGCTTGAGGTCGAGCAGTACTTC.

The chain has TRBV29-1 and TRBJ1-1, with TRBD1 identical over 9 bases. Germline V CDR1 and CDR2: SQVTM, ANQGSEA. Trimming cost V 7 bases and J 10 bases; bases outside gene matches: 4. The CDR3 extends over 10 amino acids. The CDR3: CSAGDRAAFF. CDR3 DNA: TGCAGCGCCGGGGACAGGGCAGCTTTCTTT.

The CDR3 DNA is TGTGCCAGCAGTGATCAGCCCCAGCATTTT. Its translation is CASSDQPQHF. The V gene is TRBV25-1, the J gene TRBJ1-5; D gene unclear. The CDR3 contains 10 residues. The germline V gene has CDR1 MGHDK and CDR2 SYGVNS. V lost 3 bases, J lost 6 bases, and 0 bases lay in between.